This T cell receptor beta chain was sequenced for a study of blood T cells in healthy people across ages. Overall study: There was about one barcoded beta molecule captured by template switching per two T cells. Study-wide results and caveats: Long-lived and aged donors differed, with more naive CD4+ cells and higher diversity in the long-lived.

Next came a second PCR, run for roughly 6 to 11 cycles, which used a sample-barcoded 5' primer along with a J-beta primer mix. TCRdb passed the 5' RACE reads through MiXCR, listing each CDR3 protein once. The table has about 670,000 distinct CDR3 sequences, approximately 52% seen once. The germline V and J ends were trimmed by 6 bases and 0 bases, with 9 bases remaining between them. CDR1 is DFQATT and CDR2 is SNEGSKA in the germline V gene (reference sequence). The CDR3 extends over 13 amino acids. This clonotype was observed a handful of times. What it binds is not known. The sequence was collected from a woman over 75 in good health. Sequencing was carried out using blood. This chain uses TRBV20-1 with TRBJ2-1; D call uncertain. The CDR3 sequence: CSALPSSYNEQFF. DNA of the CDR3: TGCAGTGCACTCCCGAGCTCCTACAATGAGCAGTTCTTC.